This TCR beta chain was captured by sequencing in a study of control samples from healthy donors and cancer patients. The table came from immunoSEQ multiplex PCR; TCRdb's copy has only in-frame clones and leaves some out. The data show about 130,000 clones, 80% to 95% seen once. The TCR was taken from a woman aged 45 to 65 in good health. Input material: blood.

The CDR3 here is CASRNEFGSRSGANVLTF. The CDR3, as DNA: TGTGCCAGCAGGAACGAGTTTGGGTCCCGCTCTGGGGCCAACGTCCTGACTTTC. The J gene is TRBJ2-6, the V gene TRBV5-8; D unresolved. The germline V and J ends were trimmed by 5 bases and 0 bases, with 18 bases remaining between them. The CDR3 contains 18 residues. Germline V lookup: CDR1 SGHTS, CDR2 YDEGEE. Drawing the rest from reference TRBV5-8 and TRBJ2-6, the complete variable domain is EAGVTQSPTHLIKTRGQQATLRCSPISGHTSVYWYQQALGLGLQFLLWYDEGEERNRGNFPPRFSGRQFPNYSSELNVNALELEDSALYLCASRNEFGSRSGANVLTFGAGSRLTVL.